This TCR beta chain was captured in a study of T cells in Graves' hyperthyroidism and ophthalmopathy. Turning to the study itself: At initial diagnosis, before any treatment had begun, peripheral blood was obtained.

The ends were cut back, 5 bases at V and 3 bases at J, with 17 bases in the middle. This CDR3 comprises 16 residues. Germline lookup yields CDR1 MDHEN and CDR2 SYDVKM. RNA transcripts were the template for amplifying TCR beta CDR3 regions. When the TCR CDR3 underwent first-round RT-PCR, the HTBI primer set was used. TCRdb processed the multiplex PCR reads anew with MiXCR; each CDR3 protein has one entry. This table holds roughly 500,000 distinct CDR3 sequences, about 16% found once. The specimen sequenced was blood. The chain uses TRBV28 and TRBJ1-5; no firm D call. The receptor was isolated from a woman aged 25-40 years with Graves' ophthalmopathy. CDR3 region: CASSPPQAGVNQPQHF. CDR3 DNA: TGTGCCAGCAGTCCTCCTCAGGCGGGAGTCAATCAGCCCCAGCATTTT.